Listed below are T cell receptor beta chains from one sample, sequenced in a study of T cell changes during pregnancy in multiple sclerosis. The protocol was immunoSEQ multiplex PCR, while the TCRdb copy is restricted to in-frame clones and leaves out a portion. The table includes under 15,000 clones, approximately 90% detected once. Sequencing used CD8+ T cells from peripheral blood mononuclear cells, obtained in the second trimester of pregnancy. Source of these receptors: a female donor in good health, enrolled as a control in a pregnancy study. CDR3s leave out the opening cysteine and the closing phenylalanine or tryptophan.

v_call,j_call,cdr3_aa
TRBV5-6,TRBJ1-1,ASSQDGGNTEAF
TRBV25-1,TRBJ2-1,ASSEGGGKEGYNEQF
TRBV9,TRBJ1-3,ASSDSSGNTIY
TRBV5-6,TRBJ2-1,ASSSGGLYNEQF
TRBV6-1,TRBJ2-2,ASPEGDRNTGELF
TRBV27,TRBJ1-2,ASSPRGYANYGYT
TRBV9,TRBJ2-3,ASSAGQGSTDTQY
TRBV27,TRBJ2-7,ASSWASPPASYEQY
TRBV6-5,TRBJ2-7,ASSTGTGYYEQY
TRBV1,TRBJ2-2,TSSQVTSCVAGELF
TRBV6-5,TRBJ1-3,ASSPYSGSRDTIY
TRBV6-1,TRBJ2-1,ASNLAGGQWEQF
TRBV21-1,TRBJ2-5,ASSSGTRLAGEGVQETQY
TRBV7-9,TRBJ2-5,ASSPRTSGRLEETQY
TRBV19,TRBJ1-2,ASSIRGRDYGYT
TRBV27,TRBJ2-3,ASSLSDPRELTSTDTQY
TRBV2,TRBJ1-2,ASLGGQAGGYT
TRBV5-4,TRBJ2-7,ASSGGSSYEQY
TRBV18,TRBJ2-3,ASSRDSSTDTQY
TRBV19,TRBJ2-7,ASSIWPGGHYEQY
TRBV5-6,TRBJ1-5,ASSLWADSNQPQH
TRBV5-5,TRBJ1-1,ASKRDLNTEAF
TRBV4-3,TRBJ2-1,ASSQDSSGSYNEQF
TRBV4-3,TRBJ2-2,ASSQEGGTGELF
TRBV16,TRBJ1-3,ASSQPADDRGARNTIY
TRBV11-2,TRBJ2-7,ASSYGRGNYEQY
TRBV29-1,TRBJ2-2,SIQSGTGELF
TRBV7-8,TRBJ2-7,ASSLDRSYEQY
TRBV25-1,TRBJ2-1,ASSHLLSNEQF
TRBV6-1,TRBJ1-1,ASSSQGMNTEAF
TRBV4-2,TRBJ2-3,ASSQTGTSGADTQY
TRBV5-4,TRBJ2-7,ASSLNSAGMWEQY
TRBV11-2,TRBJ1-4,ASSLAGINEKLF
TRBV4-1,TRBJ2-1,ASSLGLADNEQF
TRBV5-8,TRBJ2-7,ASSSLTGANLYEQY
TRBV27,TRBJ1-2,ASSFGQDYGYT